The TCR beta chain under discussion was sequenced for a study of cytomegalovirus exposure and HLA in healthy donors. Study-level information: HLA-typed donors were the source of about 85 million unique TCRs held in an early data release.

Study-wide results and limits: When analyzed later, a missense DCLRE1C variant was found to be linked to TCR beta V- and J-gene trimming.

Remarks on this clone: Its antigen is not known.

The CDR3 spans 13 residues. Germline values: CDR1 PRHDT, CDR2 FYEKMQ (reference sequence). V shed 4 bases and J 4 bases; nucleotides not matched to a gene: 4. Primers included in the PCR were 60 Vbeta and 13 Jbeta primers. Only in-frame clones appear in the TCRdb table, and some are missing; sequencing was by immunoSEQ multiplex PCR. The sample records approximately 160,000 clones, about 77% being singletons. The gene calls are TRBV13 and TRBJ2-7, with 7 bases identical to TRBD2. Sequencing was carried out using PBMCs. This sequence originates from a male donor in good health and CMV-seropositive. CDR3 region: CASSSLGGYEQYF. The CDR3 region has the DNA TGTGCCAGCAGCTCGCTGGGGGGGTACGAGCAGTACTTC.